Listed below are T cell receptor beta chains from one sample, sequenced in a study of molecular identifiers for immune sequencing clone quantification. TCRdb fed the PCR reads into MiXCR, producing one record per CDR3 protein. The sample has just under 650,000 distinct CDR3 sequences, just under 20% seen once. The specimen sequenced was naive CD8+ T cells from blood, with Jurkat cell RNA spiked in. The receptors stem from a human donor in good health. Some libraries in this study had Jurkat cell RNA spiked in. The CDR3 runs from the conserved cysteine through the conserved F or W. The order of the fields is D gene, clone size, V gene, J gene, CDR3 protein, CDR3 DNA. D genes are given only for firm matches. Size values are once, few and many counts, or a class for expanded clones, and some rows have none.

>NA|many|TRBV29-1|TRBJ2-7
CSVSGVEYEQYF
TGCAGCGTTTCAGGGGTTGAGTACGAGCAGTACTTC
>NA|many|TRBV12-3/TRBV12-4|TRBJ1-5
CASSFGVGSNQPQHF
TGTGCCAGCAGTTTCGGGGTGGGTAGCAATCAGCCCCAGCATTTT
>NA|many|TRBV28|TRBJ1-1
CASSFRGSTEAFF
TGTGCCAGCAGTTTTCGGGGAAGCACTGAAGCTTTCTTT
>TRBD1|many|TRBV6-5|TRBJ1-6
CASGTGEGSPLHF
TGTGCCAGCGGGACAGGGGAGGGTTCACCCCTCCACTTT
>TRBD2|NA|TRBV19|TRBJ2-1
CASSMTSGPYNEQFF
TGTGCCAGTAGTATGACTAGCGGACCGTACAATGAGCAGTTCTTC
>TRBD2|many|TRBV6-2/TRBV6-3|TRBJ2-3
CASSYGTSGRRRTDTQYF
TGTGCCAGCAGTTACGGGACTAGCGGGAGAAGGAGGACAGATACGCAGTATTTT
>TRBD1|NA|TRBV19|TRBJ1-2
CASSLRDRETYGYGYTF
TGTGCCAGTAGTCTCCGGGACAGGGAGACTTACGGCTATGGCTACACCTTC
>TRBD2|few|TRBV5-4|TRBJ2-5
CASSLGRGGETQYF
TGTGCCAGCAGCTTGGGCCGGGGGGGAGAGACCCAGTACTTC
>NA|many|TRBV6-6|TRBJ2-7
CASSYLYAYEQYF
TGTGCCAGCAGTTACTTATACGCCTACGAGCAGTACTTC
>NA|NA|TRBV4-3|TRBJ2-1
CASSQGARDKEQFF
TGCGCCAGCAGCCAAGGGGCCAGGGATAAGGAGCAGTTCTTC
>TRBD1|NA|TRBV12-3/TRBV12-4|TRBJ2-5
CASGEAGGLQETQYF
TGTGCCAGCGGGGAGGCAGGGGGCCTCCAAGAGACCCAGTACTTC
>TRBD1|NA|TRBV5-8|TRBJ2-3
CASSLGVGTGRTDTQYF
TGTGCCAGCAGCTTGGGGGTCGGGACAGGGCGCACAGATACGCAGTATTTT
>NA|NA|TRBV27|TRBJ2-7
CASGSRVKAYEQYF
TGTGCCAGCGGCTCCAGGGTTAAGGCCTACGAGCAGTACTTC
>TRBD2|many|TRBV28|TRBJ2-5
CASSGRGIETQYF
TGTGCCAGCAGCGGGAGGGGAATTGAGACCCAGTACTTC
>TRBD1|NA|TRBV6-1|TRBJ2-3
CASSDGTGDTDTRYF
TGTGCCAGCAGTGACGGGACAGGGGACACAGATACGCGGTATTTT
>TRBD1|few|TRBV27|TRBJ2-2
CASSSDGTGRVGGELFF
TGTGCCAGCAGTTCCGACGGGACAGGGCGGGTCGGCGGGGAGCTGTTTTTT
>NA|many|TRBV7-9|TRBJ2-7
CASSLEALPGGAYEQYF
TGTGCCAGCAGCCTAGAGGCCTTACCGGGCGGAGCCTACGAGCAGTACTTC
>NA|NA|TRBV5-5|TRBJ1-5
CASSAGRRDQPQHF
TGTGCCAGCAGCGCTGGTCGTCGAGATCAGCCCCAGCATTTT
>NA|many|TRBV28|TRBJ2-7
CASSAQGTEQYF
TGTGCCAGCAGTGCCCAGGGTACCGAGCAGTACTTC
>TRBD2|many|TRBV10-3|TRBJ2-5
CAISERGDSGIQETQYF
TGTGCCATCAGTGAACGGGGTGATAGCGGGATTCAAGAGACCCAGTACTTC
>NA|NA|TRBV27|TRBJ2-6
CASSFGPPSGANVLTF
TGTGCCAGCAGTTTCGGGCCTCCCTCTGGGGCCAACGTCCTGACTTTC
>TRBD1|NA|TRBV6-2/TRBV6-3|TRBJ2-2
CASSYWAGGAPGELFF
TGTGCCAGCAGTTACTGGGCAGGGGGCGCCCCCGGGGAGCTGTTTTTT
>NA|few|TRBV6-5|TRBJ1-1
CASIAGVGTEAFF
TGTGCCAGCATCGCAGGGGTGGGCACTGAAGCTTTCTTT
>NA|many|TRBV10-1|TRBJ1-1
CASSDTDGDTEAFF
TGCGCCAGCAGTGATACAGACGGGGACACTGAAGCTTTCTTT
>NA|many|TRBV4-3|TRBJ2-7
CASSRTALSYEQYF
TGCGCCAGCAGCCGGACAGCTCTCTCCTACGAGCAGTACTTC
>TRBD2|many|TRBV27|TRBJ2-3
CASSRSGLGVPDTQYF
TGTGCCAGCAGTCGCTCCGGACTAGGAGTACCAGATACGCAGTATTTT
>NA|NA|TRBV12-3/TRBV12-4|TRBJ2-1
CASSHSRDSPVTFF
TGTGCCAGCAGCCACTCGCGGGATAGTCCTGTTACGTTCTTC
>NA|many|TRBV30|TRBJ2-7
CAWSDIGTYEQYF
TGTGCCTGGAGCGACATCGGAACCTACGAGCAGTACTTC
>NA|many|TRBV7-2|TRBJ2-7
CASSFSSGANYEQYF
TGTGCCAGCAGCTTTTCGTCGGGGGCTAACTACGAGCAGTACTTC
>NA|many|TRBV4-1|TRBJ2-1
CASSQESSSFYNEQFF
TGCGCCAGCAGCCAAGAGAGTAGCTCTTTCTACAATGAGCAGTTCTTC
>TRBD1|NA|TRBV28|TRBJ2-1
CASQDDRAMYNEQFF
TGTGCCAGCCAAGATGACAGGGCGATGTACAATGAGCAGTTCTTC
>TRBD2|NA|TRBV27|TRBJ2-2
CASSLSGLAGYPNTGELFF
TGTGCCAGCAGTTTATCCGGACTAGCGGGATACCCGAACACCGGGGAGCTGTTTTTT
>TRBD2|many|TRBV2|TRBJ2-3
CASSRLAGSTDTQYF
TGTGCCAGCAGTCGTCTAGCGGGAAGCACAGATACGCAGTATTTT
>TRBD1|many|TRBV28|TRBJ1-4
CASSPIGQGVEKLFF
TGTGCCAGCAGTCCGATCGGACAGGGGGTTGAAAAACTGTTTTTT
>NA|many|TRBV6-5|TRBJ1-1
CASRNEGDTEAFF
TGTGCCAGCAGAAACGAGGGGGACACTGAAGCTTTCTTT
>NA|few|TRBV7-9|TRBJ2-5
CATQLRRGHQETQYF
TGTGCCACCCAGCTTCGGCGGGGGCACCAAGAGACCCAGTACTTC
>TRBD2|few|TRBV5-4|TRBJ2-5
CASKKGGQGLSGNQETQYF
TGTGCCAGCAAGAAAGGTGGGCAGGGACTAAGCGGGAATCAAGAGACCCAGTACTTC
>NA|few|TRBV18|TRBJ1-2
CASSPRGGSYTDGYTF
TGTGCCAGCTCACCAAGAGGTGGCAGTTATACGGATGGCTACACCTTC
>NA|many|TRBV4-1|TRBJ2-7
CASSQGQGHEQYF
TGCGCCAGCAGCCAAGGTCAGGGCCACGAGCAGTACTTC
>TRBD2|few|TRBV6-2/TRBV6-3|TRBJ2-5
CASSPGLAGVGETQYF
TGTGCCAGCAGTCCGGGACTAGCGGGAGTAGGGGAGACCCAGTACTTC
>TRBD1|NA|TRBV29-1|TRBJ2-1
CSVESTGGFQYNEQFF
TGCAGCGTTGAGTCGACAGGGGGCTTTCAATACAATGAGCAGTTCTTC
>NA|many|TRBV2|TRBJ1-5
CASREQGYSNQPQHF
TGTGCCAGCAGGGAACAGGGATATAGCAATCAGCCCCAGCATTTT
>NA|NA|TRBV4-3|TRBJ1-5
CAGSQGRGGNQPQHF
TGCGCCGGCAGCCAGGGACGAGGGGGGAATCAGCCCCAGCATTTT
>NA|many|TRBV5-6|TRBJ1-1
CASSDPKRAEAFF
TGTGCCAGCAGCGATCCCAAACGGGCTGAAGCTTTCTTT
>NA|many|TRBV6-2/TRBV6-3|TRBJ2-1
CASSYEGNEQFF
TGTGCCAGCAGTTATGAGGGAAATGAGCAGTTCTTC
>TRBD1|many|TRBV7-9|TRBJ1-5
CASSQTGDQPQHF
TGTGCCAGCAGCCAAACAGGGGATCAGCCCCAGCATTTT
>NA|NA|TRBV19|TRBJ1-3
CASSIAGLGNTIYF
TGTGCCAGTAGTATAGCAGGTCTTGGAAACACCATATATTTT
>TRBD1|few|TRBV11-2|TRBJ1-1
CASSYDKDRAIDTEAFF
TGTGCCAGCAGCTACGACAAGGACAGGGCGATTGACACTGAAGCTTTCTTT
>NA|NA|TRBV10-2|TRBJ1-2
CASFSQGYTF
TGCGCCAGCTTCTCTCAGGGATACACCTTC
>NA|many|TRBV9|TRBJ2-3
CASSVGLGQDTDTQYF
TGTGCCAGCAGCGTAGGACTGGGGCAGGACACAGATACGCAGTATTTT
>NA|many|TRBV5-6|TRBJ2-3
CASSLATSSSTDTQYF
TGTGCCAGCAGCTTGGCCACTAGCAGTAGCACAGATACGCAGTATTTT